The text below deals with one TCR beta chain. In the authors' workflow: Reference gene primers were amplified, and this amplification served to estimate nucleated cell counts. Assay used: immunoSEQ multiplex PCR; TCRdb lists only in-frame clones, some missing. The V and J calls and clone size are taken from that table; D and trimming were inferred from the DNA. This sample yields tens of thousands of clones, of which approximately 88% are seen a single time; roughly 5% belongs to the top ten. Followed longitudinally, the Seattle patients had been enrolled during active infection. These data are taken from a study of blood T cell repertoires in COVID-19. Study details: Sites across the United States, Italy and Spain contributed samples from acute and convalescent COVID-19. T cells, B-cell-depleted T cells, or PBMCs provided the cDNA or gDNA that served as material.

This CDR3 spans 16 amino acids. Trimming took off 0 bases at V and 0 bases at J, with 9 bases between the two ends. In germline, CDR1 is SGHVS, CDR2 FNYEAQ. The gene calls are TRBV7-6 and TRBJ1-3; no firm D call. The receptor was derived from a man aged 55 to 70 with COVID-19, enrolled during active disease. The specimen was peripheral blood. The CDR3 spells CASSLAGSHSGNTIYF. CDR3 nucleotides: TGTGCCAGCAGCTTAGCGGGCAGTCACTCTGGAAACACCATATATTTT.